The 20 T cell receptor beta chains presented below share a single source sample, sequenced in a study of blood T cell repertoires in COVID-19. Profiling relied on immunoSEQ multiplex PCR, and the TCRdb table lists in-frame clones only, not all of them. The repertoire includes a few hundred thousand clones, roughly 88% of them detected once, and 1.6% sits in the top ten. Sequencing was performed on peripheral blood. The source of these receptors is a young woman with COVID-19, enrolled during active disease.

The gene calls are TRBV14 and TRBJ1-4, with a tentative D call TRBD1 (5 bases). Trimming removed 1 base at V and 4 bases at J, with 13 bases between. Germline CDR1 is SGHDN and CDR2 is FVKESK. This CDR3 is 16 amino acids long. The CDR3 sequence is CASSQGWRGNNEKLFF. The DNA of the CDR3 is TGTGCCAGCAGCCAAGGATGGCGGGGGAATAATGAAAAACTGTTTTTT.

The chain recombines TRBV7-9 with TRBJ1-5, with 12 bases that match TRBD1. In germline, CDR1 is SEHNR, CDR2 FQNEAQ (reference sequence). The CDR3 consists of 15 residues. The V and J ends lost 5 bases and 7 bases, in that order; junction bases with no gene match: 6. The CDR3 loop reads CASSPAGTGGQPQHF. The DNA for the CDR3 is TGTGCCAGCAGCCCAGCTGGGACAGGGGGCCAGCCCCAGCATTTT.

The rearrangement joins TRBV5-8 to TRBJ2-3, with D possibly TRBD1 on 6 matching bases. The CDR3 runs 12 residues. Germline loops: CDR1 SGHTS, CDR2 YDEGEE. Deletions cut 10 bases from V and 0 bases from J, with 9 bases between. As DNA, the CDR3 is TGTGCCGCAGGGGTCAGCACAGATACGCAGTATTTT. This translates into CAAGVSTDTQYF.

The V call is TRBV7-9, the J call TRBJ2-5; D is perhaps TRBD1 (5 bases). V lost 8 bases, J lost 2 bases, and 12 bases lay in between. Germline CDR1 is SEHNR and CDR2 is FQNEAQ (reference sequence). The CDR3 loop spans 13 amino acids. CDR3 in amino acids: CASASSGQETQYF. The CDR3 nucleotides are TGTGCCAGCGCATCATCAGGGCAAGAGACCCAGTACTTC.

This clone was seen just once. The chain couples TRBV7-9 to TRBJ1-3; 9 bases align to TRBD1. Germline loops: CDR1 SEHNR, CDR2 FQNEAQ (reference sequence). V shed 5 bases, J shed 4 bases, and the junction held 3 bases outside the gene matches. CDR3 length equals 14 residues. In nucleotides, the CDR3 is TGTGCCAGCAGCGCGGGACAGGGAGGAAACACCATATATTTT. Encoded protein: CASSAGQGGNTIYF.

The V call is TRBV19, the J call TRBJ2-5; D gene unclear. Trimming took off 9 bases at V and 3 bases at J, with 2 bases between the two ends. CDR1 is LNHDA, CDR2 SQIVND, per germline (reference sequence). This CDR3 is 9 amino acids long. The CDR3 loop reads CASKETQYF. DNA for the CDR3: TGTGCCAGCAAAGAGACCCAGTACTTC.

The chain has TRBV19 and TRBJ1-6; tentative D call: TRBD1 (5 bases). CDR1 and CDR2 from the germline V gene are LNHDA and SQIVND (reference sequence). Trimming removed 0 bases from V and 6 bases from J, with 9 bases in between. This CDR3 is built from 15 residues. The DNA of the CDR3 is TGTGCCAGTAGTATAGATGGGGGGACTAATTCACCCCTCCACTTT. Translated, it gives CASSIDGGTNSPLHF.

The chain combines TRBV3-1 (or the pseudogene TRBV3-2) with TRBJ1-2; D gene ambiguous. The V gene lost 0 bases and the J gene lost 6 bases, with 8 bases spanning the gap. The CDR3 spans 13 residues. Germline lookup yields CDR1 LGHDT and CDR2 YNNKEL (reference sequence). The CDR3 here is CASSQEGRDGYTF. CDR3 DNA: TGTGCCAGCAGCCAAGAAGGGAGGGATGGCTACACCTTC.

This clone has only one observation. V is TRBV6-2 or TRBV6-3 and J is TRBJ1-2; D gene unclear. Between the trimmed V and J ends, which lost 4 bases and 1 base, there was a span of 13 bases. CDR3 length equals 15 residues. Germline V gene data show CDR1 as MNHEY and CDR2 as SVGEGT. The CDR3 DNA is TGTGCCAGCAGTTCCATCACTCGACTTAACTATGGCTACACCTTC. Protein: CASSSITRLNYGYTF.

The V call is TRBV5-1, the J call TRBJ1-2; possibly TRBD1 for D (6 bases). The germline V gene has CDR1 SGHRS and CDR2 YFSETQ. V gave up 0 bases and J gave up 2 bases, with 11 bases separating them. CDR3 length: 15 amino acids. The CDR3: CASSLGDIRNYGYTF. The CDR3 DNA reads as TGCGCCAGCAGCTTGGGGGACATTCGGAACTATGGCTACACCTTC.

CDR3 in DNA: TGTGCCAGCAGCCCCAGGGGGCCCCAAGAGACCCAGTACTTC. Translating gives CASSPRGPQETQYF. J is TRBJ2-5 and V is TRBV5-4, with 8 bases aligning to TRBD1. V lost 4 bases to trimming and J lost 1 base; unmatched junction nucleotides: 3. Germline CDR1 is SGHNT and CDR2 is YYREEE (reference sequence). The CDR3 has 14 amino acids. The full variable domain, completed using reference TRBV5-4 and TRBJ2-5, is ETGVTQSPTHLIKTRGQQVTLRCSSQSGHNTVSWYQQALGQGPQFIFQYYREEENGRGNFPPRFSGLQFPNYSSELNVNALELDDSALYLCASSPRGPQETQYFGPGTRLLVL.

This sequence joins TRBV9 and TRBJ1-4, with unresolved D. Germline loops: CDR1 SGDLS, CDR2 YYNGEE. V lost 0 bases, J lost 5 bases, and 8 bases lay in between. The CDR3 has 14 residues. The CDR3 sequence: CASSVGRGNEKLFF. The DNA for the CDR3 is TGTGCCAGCAGCGTAGGTCGGGGAAATGAAAAACTGTTTTTT.

The J gene is TRBJ2-1, the V gene TRBV7-9; weak D call: TRBD2 (6 bases). Germline V gene lookup returns CDR1 SEHNR and CDR2 FQNEAQ (reference sequence). This CDR3 region has 15 residues. Trimming took 5 bases from V and 3 from J, leaving 14 bases between them. CDR3 residues: CASSRTGTRYNEQFF. The DNA of the CDR3 is TGTGCCAGCAGCCGCACCGGGACTCGCTACAATGAGCAGTTCTTC.

V and J are TRBV7-3 and TRBJ2-2; the match to TRBD2 covers 8 bases. The CDR3 has 16 residues. The V gene end was trimmed by 1 base and the J gene end by 6 bases; junction bases not matched to a gene: 7. Germline CDR1 SGHTA, CDR2 FQGTGA. Written as DNA, the CDR3 is TGTGCCAGCAGCTTAAGTGGCGGGGGGTCACCCGGGGAGCTGTTTTTT. Protein: CASSLSGGGSPGELFF. The complete variable domain, with remaining parts taken from reference TRBV7-3 and TRBJ2-2, reads GAGVSQTPSNKVTEKGKYVELRCDPISGHTALYWYRQSLGQGPEFLIYFQGTGAADDSGLPNDRFFAVRPEGSVSTLKIQRTERGDSAVYLCASSLSGGGSPGELFFGEGSRLTVL.

The J gene is TRBJ1-4, the V gene TRBV7-9; 8 bases align to TRBD1. This CDR3 has 14 amino acids. The junction had 3 bases not matched to a gene; V was cut back by 5 bases and J by 4 bases. The germline V gene encodes CDR1 SEHNR and CDR2 FQNEAQ (reference sequence). CDR3 amino acids: CASSRTGFNEKLFF. In nucleotides, the CDR3 is TGTGCCAGCAGCCGGACAGGGTTTAATGAAAAACTGTTTTTT.

The chain couples TRBV12-3 or TRBV12-4 to TRBJ2-5; D gene ambiguous. CDR3 length: 13 amino acids. V was pared by 2 bases and J by 1 base, with 5 bases between. The CDR3 loop reads CASSLFGQETQYF. The CDR3 DNA reads TGTGCCAGCAGTTTATTCGGCCAAGAGACCCAGTACTTC.

This clone was detected only once. The rearrangement joins TRBV2 to TRBJ2-5; D call uncertain. Germline lookup yields CDR1 SNHLY and CDR2 FYNNEI. Trimming cost V 7 bases and J 2 bases, with 8 bases left between them. The CDR3 totals 12 residues. Here the CDR3 reads CASNRVQETQYF. The CDR3 DNA reads TGTGCCAGCAACCGCGTTCAAGAGACCCAGTACTTC.

J is TRBJ2-5 and V is TRBV5-6, with TRBD2 as a possible D gene (6 bases). V was shortened by 4 bases and J by 4 bases, with 23 bases between the two germline ends. Germline lookup yields CDR1 SGHDT and CDR2 YYEEEE. This CDR3 region has 17 residues. CDR3 nucleotide sequence: TGTGCCAGCAGCACCCCCCAAAACGGGGGAGTCGGAGAGACCCAGTACTTC. This codes for CASSTPQNGGVGETQYF.

J is TRBJ1-2 and V is TRBV29-1; 10 bases line up with TRBD1. The CDR3 extends over 16 amino acids. The J segment lost 2 bases and the V segment lost 0 bases, leaving 6 bases of the junction unmatched. The germline V gene encodes CDR1 SQVTM and CDR2 ANQGSEA. The CDR3 is CSVEDPRTGGNYGYTF. The DNA of the CDR3 is TGCAGCGTTGAAGATCCCCGGACAGGGGGAAACTATGGCTACACCTTC.

The chain carries TRBV5-5 and TRBJ2-1; possibly TRBD1 for D (6 bases). CDR3 length equals 12 residues. The V and J ends lost 7 bases and 8 bases respectively, with 13 bases between them. Germline-derived CDR1 and CDR2 are SGHKS and YYEKEE (reference sequence). The CDR3 loop is CASFRGSDEQFF. CDR3 coding DNA: TGTGCCAGCTTTAGGGGGTCGGATGAGCAGTTCTTC.